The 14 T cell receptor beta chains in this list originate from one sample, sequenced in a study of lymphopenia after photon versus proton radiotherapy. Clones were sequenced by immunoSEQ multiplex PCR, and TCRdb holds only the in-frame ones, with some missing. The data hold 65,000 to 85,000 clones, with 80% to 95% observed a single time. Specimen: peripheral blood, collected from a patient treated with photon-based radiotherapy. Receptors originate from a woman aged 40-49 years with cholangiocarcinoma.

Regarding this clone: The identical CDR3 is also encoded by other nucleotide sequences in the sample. The CDR3 nucleotides are TGTGCCTGGAGTGTGGCGAGGGGCTACACCTTC. It is translated as CAWSVARGYTF. This chain uses TRBV30 with TRBJ1-2; no firm D call. Germline CDR1 GTSNPN, CDR2 SVGIG (reference sequence). The CDR3 runs 11 residues. V lost 0 bases to trimming and J lost 8 bases, with 7 bases between them.

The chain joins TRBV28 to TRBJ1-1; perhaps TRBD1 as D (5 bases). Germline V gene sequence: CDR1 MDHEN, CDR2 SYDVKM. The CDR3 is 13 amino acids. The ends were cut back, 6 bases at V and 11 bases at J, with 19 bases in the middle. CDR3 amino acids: CASRGDPAAGAFF. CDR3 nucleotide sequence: TGTGCCAGCAGGGGGGATCCGGCCGCGGGTGCTTTCTTT.

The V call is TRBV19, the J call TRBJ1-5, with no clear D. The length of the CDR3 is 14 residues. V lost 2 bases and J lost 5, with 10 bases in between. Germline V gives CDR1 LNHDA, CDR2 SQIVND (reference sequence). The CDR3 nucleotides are TGTGCCAGTAGTATATGGGGTACTGATCAGCCCCAGCATTTT. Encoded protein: CASSIWGTDQPQHF.

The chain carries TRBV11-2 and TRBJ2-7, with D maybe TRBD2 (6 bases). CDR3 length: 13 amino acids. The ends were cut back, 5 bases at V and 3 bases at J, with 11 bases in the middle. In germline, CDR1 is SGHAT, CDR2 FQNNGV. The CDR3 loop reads CASSRMGGYEQYF. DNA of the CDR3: TGTGCCAGCAGCCGAATGGGGGGCTACGAGCAGTACTTC. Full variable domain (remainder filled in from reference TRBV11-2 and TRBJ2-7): EAGVAQSPRYKIIEKRQSVAFWCNPISGHATLYWYQQILGQGPKLLIQFQNNGVVDDSQLPKDRFSAERLKGVDSTLKIQPAKLEDSAVYLCASSRMGGYEQYFGPGTRLTVT.

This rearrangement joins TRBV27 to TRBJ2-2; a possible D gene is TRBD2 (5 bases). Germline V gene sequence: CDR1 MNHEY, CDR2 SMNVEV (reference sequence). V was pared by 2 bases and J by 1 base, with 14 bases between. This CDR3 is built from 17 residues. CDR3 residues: CASSLRGSTWNTGELFF. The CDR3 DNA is TGTGCCAGCAGTTTACGGGGAAGTACCTGGAACACCGGGGAGCTGTTTTTT.

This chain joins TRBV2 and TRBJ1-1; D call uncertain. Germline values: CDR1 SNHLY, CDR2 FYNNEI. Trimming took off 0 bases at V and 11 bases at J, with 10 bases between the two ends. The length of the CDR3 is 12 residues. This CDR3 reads CASSEAPRVAFF. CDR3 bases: TGTGCCAGCAGTGAAGCGCCGAGAGTCGCTTTCTTT.

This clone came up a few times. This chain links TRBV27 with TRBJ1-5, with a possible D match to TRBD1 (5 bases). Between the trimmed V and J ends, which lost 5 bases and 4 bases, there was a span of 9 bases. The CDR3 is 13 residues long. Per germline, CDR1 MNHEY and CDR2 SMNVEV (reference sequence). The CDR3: CASSPDRNQPQHF. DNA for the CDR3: TGTGCCAGCAGTCCCGACAGAAATCAGCCCCAGCATTTT.

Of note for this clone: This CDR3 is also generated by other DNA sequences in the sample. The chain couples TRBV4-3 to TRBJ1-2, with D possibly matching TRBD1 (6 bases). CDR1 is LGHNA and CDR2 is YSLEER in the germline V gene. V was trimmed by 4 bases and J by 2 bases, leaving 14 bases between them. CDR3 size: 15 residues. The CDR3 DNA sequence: TGCGCCAGCAGCCTGCAGGGAGGGGGGAACTATGGCTACACCTTC. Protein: CASSLQGGGNYGYTF.

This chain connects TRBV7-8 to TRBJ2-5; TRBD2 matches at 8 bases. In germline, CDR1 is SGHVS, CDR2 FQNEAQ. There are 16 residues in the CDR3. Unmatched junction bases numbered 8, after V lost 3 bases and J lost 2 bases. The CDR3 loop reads CASSFLAGWSQETQYF. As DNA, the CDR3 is TGTGCCAGCAGCTTTTTAGCGGGATGGTCGCAAGAGACCCAGTACTTC.

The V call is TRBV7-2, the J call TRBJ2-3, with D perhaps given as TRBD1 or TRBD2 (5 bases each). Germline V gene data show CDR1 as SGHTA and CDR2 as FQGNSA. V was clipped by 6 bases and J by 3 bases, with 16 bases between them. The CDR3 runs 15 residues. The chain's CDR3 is CASRLGPLETDTQYF. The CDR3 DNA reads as TGTGCCAGCAGATTGGGACCCCTAGAGACAGATACGCAGTATTTT.

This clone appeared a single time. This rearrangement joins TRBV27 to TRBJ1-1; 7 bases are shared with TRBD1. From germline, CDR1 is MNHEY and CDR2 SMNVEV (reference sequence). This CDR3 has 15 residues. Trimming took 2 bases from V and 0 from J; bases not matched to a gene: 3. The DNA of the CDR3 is TGTGCCAGCAGTTTAATCGACAGGGTGAACACTGAAGCTTTCTTT. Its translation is CASSLIDRVNTEAFF.

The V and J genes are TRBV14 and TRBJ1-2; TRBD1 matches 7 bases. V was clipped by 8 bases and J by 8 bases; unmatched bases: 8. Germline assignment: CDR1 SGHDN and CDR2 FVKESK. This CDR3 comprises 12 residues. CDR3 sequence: CASRGQVSGYTF. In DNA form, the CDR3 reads TGTGCCAGCCGTGGACAGGTGTCGGGCTACACCTTC.

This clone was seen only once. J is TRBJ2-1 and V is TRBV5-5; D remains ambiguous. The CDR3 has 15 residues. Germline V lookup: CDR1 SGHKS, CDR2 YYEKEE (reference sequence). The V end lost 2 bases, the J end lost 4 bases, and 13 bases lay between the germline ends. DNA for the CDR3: TGTGCCAGCAGCTTACTTTCCGGGCCTTACAATGAGCAGTTCTTC. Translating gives CASSLLSGPYNEQFF.

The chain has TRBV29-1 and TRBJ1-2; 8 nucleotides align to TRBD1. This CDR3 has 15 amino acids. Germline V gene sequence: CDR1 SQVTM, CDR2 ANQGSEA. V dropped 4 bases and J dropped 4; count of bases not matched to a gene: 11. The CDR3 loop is CSVADRGLAGYGYTF. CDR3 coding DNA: TGCAGCGTTGCCGACAGGGGATTGGCAGGCTATGGCTACACCTTC. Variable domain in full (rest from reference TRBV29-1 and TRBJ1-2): SAVISQKPSRDICQRGTSLTIQCQVDSQVTMMFWYRQQPGQSLTLIATANQGSEATYESGFVIDKFPISRPNLTFSTLTVSNMSPEDSSIYLCSVADRGLAGYGYTFGSGTRLTVV.